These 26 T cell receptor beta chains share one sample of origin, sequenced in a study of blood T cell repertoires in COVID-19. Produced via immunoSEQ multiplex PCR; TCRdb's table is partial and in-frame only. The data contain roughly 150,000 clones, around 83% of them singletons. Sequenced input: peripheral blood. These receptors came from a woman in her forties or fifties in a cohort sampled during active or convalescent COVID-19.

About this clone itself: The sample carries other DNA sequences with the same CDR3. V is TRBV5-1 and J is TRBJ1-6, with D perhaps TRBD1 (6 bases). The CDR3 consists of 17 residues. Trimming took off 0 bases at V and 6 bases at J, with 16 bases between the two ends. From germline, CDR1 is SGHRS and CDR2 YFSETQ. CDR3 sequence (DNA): TGCGCCAGCAGCTTGGGGGGGGGCAGGGGAGCTAATTCACCCCTCCACTTT. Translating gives CASSLGGGRGANSPLHF.

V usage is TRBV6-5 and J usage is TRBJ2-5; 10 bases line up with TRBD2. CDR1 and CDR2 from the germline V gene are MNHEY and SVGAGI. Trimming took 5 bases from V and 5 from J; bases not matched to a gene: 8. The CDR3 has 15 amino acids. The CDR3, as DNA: TGTGCCAGCAGTCTAAGCGGGGGGGCAGCTGAGACCCAGTACTTC. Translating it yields CASSLSGGAAETQYF.

In nucleotides, the CDR3 is TGTGCCAGCAGACAAAATGAAAAACTGTTTTTT. It translates to CASRQNEKLFF. This rearrangement joins TRBV12-3 or TRBV12-4 to TRBJ1-4; D remains ambiguous. With 6 bases removed from V and 5 bases from J, the gap between germline ends came to 4 bases. The CDR3 is 11 residues long.

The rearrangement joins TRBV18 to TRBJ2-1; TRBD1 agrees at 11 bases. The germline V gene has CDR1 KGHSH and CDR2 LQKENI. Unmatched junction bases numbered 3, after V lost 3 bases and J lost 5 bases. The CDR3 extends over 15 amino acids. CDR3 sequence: CASSPGQGANNEQFF. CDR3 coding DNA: TGTGCCAGCTCACCTGGACAGGGGGCCAACAATGAGCAGTTCTTC.

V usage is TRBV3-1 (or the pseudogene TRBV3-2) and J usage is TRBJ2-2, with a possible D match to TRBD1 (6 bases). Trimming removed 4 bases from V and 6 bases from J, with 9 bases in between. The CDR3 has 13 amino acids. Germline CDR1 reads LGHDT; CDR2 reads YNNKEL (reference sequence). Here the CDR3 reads CASSRRTAGELFF. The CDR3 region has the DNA TGTGCCAGCAGCCGACGGACAGCCGGGGAGCTGTTTTTT.

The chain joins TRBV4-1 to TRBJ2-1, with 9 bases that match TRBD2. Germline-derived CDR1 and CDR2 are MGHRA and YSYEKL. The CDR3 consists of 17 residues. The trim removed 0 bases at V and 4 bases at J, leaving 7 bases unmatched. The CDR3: CASSQDEGRGGYNEQFF. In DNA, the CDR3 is TGCGCCAGCAGCCAAGATGAGGGGCGGGGGGGTTACAATGAGCAGTTCTTC.

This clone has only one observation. CDR3 in amino acids: CASSLETGLTTNEKLFF. The DNA of the CDR3 is TGTGCCAGCAGCTTAGAAACAGGCCTAACAACTAATGAAAAACTGTTTTTT. V usage is TRBV7-6 and J usage is TRBJ1-4, with D maybe TRBD1 (5 bases). Deletions cut 1 base from V and 0 bases from J, with 12 bases between. Germline CDR1 and CDR2: SGHVS and FNYEAQ. This CDR3 region has 17 residues. Looking up the rest from reference TRBV7-6 and TRBJ1-4 gives the full variable domain: GAGVSQSPRYKVTKRGQDVALRCDPISGHVSLYWYRQALGQGPEFLTYFNYEAQQDKSGLPNDRFSAERPEGSISTLTIQRTEQRDSAMYRCASSLETGLTTNEKLFFGSGTQLSVL.

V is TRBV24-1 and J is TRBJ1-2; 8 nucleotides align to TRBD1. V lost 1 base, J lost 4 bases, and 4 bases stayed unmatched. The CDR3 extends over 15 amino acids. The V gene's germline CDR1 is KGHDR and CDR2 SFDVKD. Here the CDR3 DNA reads TGTGCCACCAGTGATTTAAGGACAGGGCCCTATGGCTACACCTTC. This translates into CATSDLRTGPYGYTF.

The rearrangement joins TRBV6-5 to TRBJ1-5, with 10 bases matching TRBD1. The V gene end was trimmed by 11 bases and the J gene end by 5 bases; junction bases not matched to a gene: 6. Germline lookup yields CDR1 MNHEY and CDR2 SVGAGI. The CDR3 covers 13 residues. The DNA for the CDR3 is TGTGCCGGTTCAGGACAGGGGGATCAGCCCCAGCATTTT. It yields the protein CAGSGQGDQPQHF.

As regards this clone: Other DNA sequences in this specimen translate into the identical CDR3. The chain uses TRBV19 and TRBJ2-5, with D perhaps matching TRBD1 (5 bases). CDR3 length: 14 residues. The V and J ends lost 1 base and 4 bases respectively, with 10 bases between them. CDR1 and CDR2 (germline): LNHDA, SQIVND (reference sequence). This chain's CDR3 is CASSIGQGGETQYF. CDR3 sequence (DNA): TGTGCCAGTAGTATAGGGCAGGGTGGAGAGACCCAGTACTTC.

The chain's CDR3 is CASSKRGRNAEAFF. Here the CDR3 DNA reads TGTGCCAGCAGTAAGCGGGGGCGAAATGCTGAAGCTTTCTTT. The rearrangement links TRBV6-5 to TRBJ1-1; TRBD1 is a possible D gene (6 bases). CDR1 is MNHEY, CDR2 SVGAGI, per germline. This CDR3 is 14 amino acids long. V gave up 5 bases and J gave up 6 bases, with 16 bases separating them.

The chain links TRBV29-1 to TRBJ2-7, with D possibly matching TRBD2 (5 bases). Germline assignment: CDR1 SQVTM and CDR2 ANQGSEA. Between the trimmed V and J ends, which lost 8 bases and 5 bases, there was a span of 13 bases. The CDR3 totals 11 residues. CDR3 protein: CSSIRGNEQYF. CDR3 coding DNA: TGCAGCTCTATACGAGGGAACGAGCAGTACTTC.

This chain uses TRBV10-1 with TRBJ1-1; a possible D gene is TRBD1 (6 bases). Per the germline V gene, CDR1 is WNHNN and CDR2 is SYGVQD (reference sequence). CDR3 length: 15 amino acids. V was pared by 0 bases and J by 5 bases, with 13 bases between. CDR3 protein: CASSESQGSGTEAFF. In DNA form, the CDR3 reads TGCGCCAGCAGTGAGTCGCAGGGGTCAGGAACTGAAGCTTTCTTT.

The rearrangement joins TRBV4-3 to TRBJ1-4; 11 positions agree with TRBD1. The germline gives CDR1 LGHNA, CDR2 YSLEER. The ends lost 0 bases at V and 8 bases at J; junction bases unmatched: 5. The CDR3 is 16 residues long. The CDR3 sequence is CASSQEGTGGEEKLFF. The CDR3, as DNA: TGCGCCAGCAGCCAAGAGGGGACAGGGGGGGAGGAAAAACTGTTTTTT.

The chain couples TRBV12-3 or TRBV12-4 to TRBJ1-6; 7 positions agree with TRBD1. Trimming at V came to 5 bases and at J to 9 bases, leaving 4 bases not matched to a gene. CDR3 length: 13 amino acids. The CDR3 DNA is TGTGCCAGCAGTGAGGGGGCAGGTTCACCCCTCCACTTT. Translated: CASSEGAGSPLHF.

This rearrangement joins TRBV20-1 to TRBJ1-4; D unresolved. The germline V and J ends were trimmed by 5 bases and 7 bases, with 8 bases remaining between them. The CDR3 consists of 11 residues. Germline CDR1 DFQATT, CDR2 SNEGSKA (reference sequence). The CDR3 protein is CSAYYREKLFF. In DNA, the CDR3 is TGCAGTGCTTACTATCGTGAAAAACTGTTTTTT.

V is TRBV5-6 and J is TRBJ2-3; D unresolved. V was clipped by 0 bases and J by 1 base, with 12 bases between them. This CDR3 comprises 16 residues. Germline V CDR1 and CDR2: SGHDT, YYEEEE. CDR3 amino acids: CASSLASGSRTDTQYF. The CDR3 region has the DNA TGTGCCAGCAGCTTGGCCAGTGGCTCGCGCACAGATACGCAGTATTTT.

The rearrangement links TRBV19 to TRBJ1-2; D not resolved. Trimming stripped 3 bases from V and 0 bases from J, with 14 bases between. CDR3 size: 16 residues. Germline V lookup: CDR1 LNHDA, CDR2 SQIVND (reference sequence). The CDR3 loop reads CASSISGFNSNYGYTF. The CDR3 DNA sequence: TGTGCCAGTAGTATTTCGGGGTTTAATTCTAACTATGGCTACACCTTC.

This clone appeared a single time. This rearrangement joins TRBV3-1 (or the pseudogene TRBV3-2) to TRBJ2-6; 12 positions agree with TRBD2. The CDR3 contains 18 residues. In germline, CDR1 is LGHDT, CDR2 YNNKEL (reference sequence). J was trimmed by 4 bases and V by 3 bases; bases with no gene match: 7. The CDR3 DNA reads TGTGCCAGCAGCCATCAACTAGCGGGGGGTGCAGGGGCCAACGTCCTGACTTTC. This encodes CASSHQLAGGAGANVLTF.

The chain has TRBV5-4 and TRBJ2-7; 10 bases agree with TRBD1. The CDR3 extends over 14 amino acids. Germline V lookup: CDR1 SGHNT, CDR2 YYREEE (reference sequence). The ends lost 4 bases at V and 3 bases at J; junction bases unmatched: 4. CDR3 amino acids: CASSLRTGGYEQYF. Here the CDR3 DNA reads TGTGCCAGCAGCCTCCGGACAGGGGGCTACGAGCAGTACTTC.

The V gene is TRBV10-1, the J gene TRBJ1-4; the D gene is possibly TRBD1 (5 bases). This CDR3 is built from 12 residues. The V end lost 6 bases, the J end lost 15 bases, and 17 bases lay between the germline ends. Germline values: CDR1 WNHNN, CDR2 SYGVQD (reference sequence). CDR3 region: CASRDSPGGVFF. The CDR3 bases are TGCGCCAGCAGGGACTCCCCGGGGGGGGTGTTTTTT.

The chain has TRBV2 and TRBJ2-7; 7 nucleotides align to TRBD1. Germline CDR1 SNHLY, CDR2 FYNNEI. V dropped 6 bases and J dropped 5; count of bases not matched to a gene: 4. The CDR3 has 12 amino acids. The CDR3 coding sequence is TGTGCCAGCAGACGACAGGGCCACGAGCAGTACTTC. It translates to CASRRQGHEQYF.

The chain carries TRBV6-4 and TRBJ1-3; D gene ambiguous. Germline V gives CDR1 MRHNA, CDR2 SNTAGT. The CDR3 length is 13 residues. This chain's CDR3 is CGPVQDSGNTIYF. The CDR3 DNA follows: TGTGGCCCCGTCCAGGACTCTGGAAACACCATATATTTT.

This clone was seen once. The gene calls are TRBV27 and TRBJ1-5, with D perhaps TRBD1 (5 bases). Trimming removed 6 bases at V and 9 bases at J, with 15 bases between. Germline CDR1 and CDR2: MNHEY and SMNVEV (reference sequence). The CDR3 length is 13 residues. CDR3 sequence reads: CASRPGTLGPQHF. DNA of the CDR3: TGTGCCAGCAGACCAGGGACTCTGGGGCCCCAGCATTTT.

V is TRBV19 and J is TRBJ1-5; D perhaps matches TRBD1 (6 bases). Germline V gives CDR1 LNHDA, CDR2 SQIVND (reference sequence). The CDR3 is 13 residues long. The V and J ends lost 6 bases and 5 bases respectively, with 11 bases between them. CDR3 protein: CASRQGPDQPQHF. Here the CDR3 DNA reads TGTGCCAGTAGGCAGGGGCCGGATCAGCCCCAGCATTTT.

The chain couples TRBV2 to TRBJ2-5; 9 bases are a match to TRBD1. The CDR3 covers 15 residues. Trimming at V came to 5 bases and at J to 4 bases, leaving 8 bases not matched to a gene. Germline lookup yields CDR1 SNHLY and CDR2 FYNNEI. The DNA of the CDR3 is TGTGCCAGCAGTTCACCGGGACAGGGTAGAGAGACCCAGTACTTC. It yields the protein CASSSPGQGRETQYF.